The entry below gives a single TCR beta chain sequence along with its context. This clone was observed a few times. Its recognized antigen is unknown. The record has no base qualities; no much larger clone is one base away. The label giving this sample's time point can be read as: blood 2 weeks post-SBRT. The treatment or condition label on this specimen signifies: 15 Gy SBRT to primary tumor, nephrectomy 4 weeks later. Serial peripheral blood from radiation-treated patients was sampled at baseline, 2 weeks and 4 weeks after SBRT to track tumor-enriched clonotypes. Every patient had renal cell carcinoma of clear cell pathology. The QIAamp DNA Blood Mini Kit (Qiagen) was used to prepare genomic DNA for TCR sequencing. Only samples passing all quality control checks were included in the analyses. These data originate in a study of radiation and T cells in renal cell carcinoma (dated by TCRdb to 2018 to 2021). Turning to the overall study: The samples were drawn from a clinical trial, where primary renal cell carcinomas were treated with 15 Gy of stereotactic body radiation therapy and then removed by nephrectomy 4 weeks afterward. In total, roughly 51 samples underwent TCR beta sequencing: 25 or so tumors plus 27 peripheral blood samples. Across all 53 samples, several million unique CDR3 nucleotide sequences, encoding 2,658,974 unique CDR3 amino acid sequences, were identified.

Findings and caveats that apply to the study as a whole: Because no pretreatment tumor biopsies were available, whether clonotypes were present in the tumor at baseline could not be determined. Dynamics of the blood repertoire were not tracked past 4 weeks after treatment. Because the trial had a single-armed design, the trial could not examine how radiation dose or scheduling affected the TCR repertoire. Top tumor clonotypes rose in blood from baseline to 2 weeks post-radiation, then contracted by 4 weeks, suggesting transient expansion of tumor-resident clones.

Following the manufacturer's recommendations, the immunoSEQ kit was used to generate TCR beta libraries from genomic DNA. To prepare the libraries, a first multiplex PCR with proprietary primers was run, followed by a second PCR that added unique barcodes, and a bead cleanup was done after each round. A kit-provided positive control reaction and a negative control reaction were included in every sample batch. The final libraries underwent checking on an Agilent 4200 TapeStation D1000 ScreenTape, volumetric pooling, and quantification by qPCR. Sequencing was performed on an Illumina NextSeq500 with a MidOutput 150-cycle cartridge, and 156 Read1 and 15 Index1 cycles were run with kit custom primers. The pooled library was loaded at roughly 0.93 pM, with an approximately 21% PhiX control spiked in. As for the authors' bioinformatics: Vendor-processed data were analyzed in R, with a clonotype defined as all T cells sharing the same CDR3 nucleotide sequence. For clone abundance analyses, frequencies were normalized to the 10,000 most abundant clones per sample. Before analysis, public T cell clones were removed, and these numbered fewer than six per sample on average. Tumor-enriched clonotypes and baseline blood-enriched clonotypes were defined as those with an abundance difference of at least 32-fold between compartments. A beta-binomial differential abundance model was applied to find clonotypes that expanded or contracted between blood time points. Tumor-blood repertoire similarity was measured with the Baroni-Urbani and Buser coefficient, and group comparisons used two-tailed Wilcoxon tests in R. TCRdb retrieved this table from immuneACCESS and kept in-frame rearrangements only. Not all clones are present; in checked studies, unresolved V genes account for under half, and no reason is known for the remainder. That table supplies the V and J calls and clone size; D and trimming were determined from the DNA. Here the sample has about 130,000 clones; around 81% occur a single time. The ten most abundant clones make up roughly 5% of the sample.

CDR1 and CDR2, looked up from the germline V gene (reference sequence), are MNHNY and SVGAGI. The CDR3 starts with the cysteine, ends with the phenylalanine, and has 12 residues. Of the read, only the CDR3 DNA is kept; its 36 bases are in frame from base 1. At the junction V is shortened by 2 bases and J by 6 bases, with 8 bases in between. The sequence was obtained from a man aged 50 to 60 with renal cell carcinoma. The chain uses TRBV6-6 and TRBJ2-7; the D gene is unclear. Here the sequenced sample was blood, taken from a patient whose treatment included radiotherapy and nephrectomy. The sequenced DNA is TGTGCCAGCAGTTACACTACCGGCGAGCAGTACTTC. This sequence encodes CASSYTTGEQYF.